The next 10 T cell receptor beta chains were all read from a single sample in a study of OX40 agonist ivuxolimab in advanced cancers. Measured with immunoSEQ multiplex PCR; TCRdb has only the in-frame clones, and not every one. The sample lists about 22,000 clones, around 84% occurring once. Material: CD4+ or CD8+ T cells sorted from blood, obtained in a trial of the OX40 agonist ivuxolimab. The receptors were sampled from an adult with an advanced solid tumor such as melanoma, head and neck, liver or kidney cancer.

The chain combines TRBV18 with TRBJ2-1, with D possibly TRBD2 on 5 matching bases. Germline V gene lookup returns CDR1 KGHSH and CDR2 LQKENI. Between the trimmed V and J ends, which lost 2 bases and 7 bases, there was a span of 12 bases. This CDR3 spans 14 amino acids. Here the CDR3 reads CASSPGLGGNEQFF. The CDR3 bases are TGTGCCAGCTCACCAGGTCTGGGCGGGAATGAGCAGTTCTTC.

This clone has a single count. This rearrangement joins TRBV25-1 to TRBJ1-2; a weak D match, TRBD1 (5 bases). Trimming cost V 6 bases and J 4 bases, with 15 bases left between them. CDR1 MGHDK and CDR2 SYGVNS come from the germline V gene. The CDR3 is made up of 14 amino acids. The CDR3 bases are TGTGCCAGCAGGGCCGGAGGGGTGGGCTATGGCTACACCTTC. Translated, it gives CASRAGGVGYGYTF.

The chain recombines TRBV6-6 with TRBJ2-6, with D hard to call. The CDR3 contains 15 residues. Germline V CDR1 and CDR2: MNHNY, SVGAGI (reference sequence). V lost 2 bases to trimming and J lost 2 bases, with 7 bases between them. The CDR3 DNA reads as TGTGCCAGCAGTTACGACCAGGCTGGGGCCAACGTCCTGACTTTC. Amino acid sequence: CASSYDQAGANVLTF.

CDR3 in amino acids: CASSQDSRGTEAFF. Written as DNA, the CDR3 is TGTGCCAGCAGCCAAGATTCCCGGGGTACTGAAGCTTTCTTT. The J gene is TRBJ1-1, the V gene TRBV4-2; D uncertain. Germline V gene data show CDR1 as LGHNA and CDR2 as YNFKEQ. Trimming removed 0 bases at V and 5 bases at J, with 10 bases between. This CDR3 contains 14 residues.

The chain links TRBV6-5 to TRBJ2-5; 13 nucleotides line up with TRBD2. The germline V gene has CDR1 MNHEY and CDR2 SVGAGI. The ends lost 6 bases at V and 4 bases at J; junction bases unmatched: 5. The CDR3 consists of 15 residues. CDR3 amino acids: CASRPGLAGIETQYF. CDR3 DNA sequence: TGTGCCAGCAGACCGGGACTAGCGGGAATAGAGACCCAGTACTTC.

This clone was recorded once. The chain carries TRBV19 and TRBJ2-1, with D unclear. V dropped 4 bases and J dropped 0 bases, with 10 bases sitting between them. CDR3 length equals 15 residues. CDR1 is LNHDA and CDR2 is SQIVND in the germline V gene (reference sequence). CDR3 sequence (DNA): TGTGCCAGTAGTAATGAAGCTAGCTCCTACAATGAGCAGTTCTTC. Amino acid sequence: CASSNEASSYNEQFF.

The chain employs TRBV5-6 and TRBJ1-4, with D perhaps TRBD1 (5 bases). The CDR3 totals 14 residues. Germline V gene data show CDR1 as SGHDT and CDR2 as YYEEEE. Trimming shortened V by 2 bases and J by 2 bases, and 7 bases separated the two germline ends. This chain's CDR3 is CASSFKGTNEKLFF. For the CDR3, the DNA is TGTGCCAGCAGCTTCAAGGGGACTAATGAAAAACTGTTTTTT.

The chain links TRBV5-1 to TRBJ2-7; 7 bases align to TRBD1. The V gene end was trimmed by 4 bases and the J gene end by 6 bases; junction bases not matched to a gene: 7. Germline values: CDR1 SGHRS, CDR2 YFSETQ. This CDR3 has 13 amino acids. The CDR3 loop is CASSLRTGLEQYF. The CDR3 bases are TGCGCCAGCAGCCTAAGGACAGGCCTCGAGCAGTACTTC.

The rearrangement uses TRBV29-1 and TRBJ2-7, with 9 bases aligning to TRBD2. Germline V gene lookup returns CDR1 SQVTM and CDR2 ANQGSEA. With 6 bases clipped from V and 2 bases from J, the junction kept 5 bases outside the gene matches. This CDR3 has 13 amino acids. CDR3 loop: CSVRAGGTYEQYF. Here the CDR3 DNA reads TGCAGCGTAAGAGCGGGAGGAACCTACGAGCAGTACTTC.

This clone was detected only a few times. The chain is built from TRBV5-1 and TRBJ1-3, with 7 nucleotides matching TRBD1. The junction had 11 bases not matched to a gene; V was cut back by 4 bases and J by 4 bases. This CDR3 is 16 amino acids long. The V gene's germline CDR1 is SGHRS and CDR2 YFSETQ. The CDR3 sequence: CASSKGANNPGNTIYF. The DNA of the CDR3 is TGCGCCAGCAGCAAGGGGGCAAACAATCCCGGAAACACCATATATTTT.